The 25 T cell receptor beta chains below were found in one sample sequenced in a study of Graves' ophthalmopathy and Graves' hyperthyroidism. Scientists amplified the TCR beta CDR3 regions from RNA transcripts. HTBI primers primed a first-round RT-PCR, and a second-round multiplex PCR followed. One entry per CDR3 protein, called by TCRdb with MiXCR from the multiplex PCR reads. The sample shows approximately 540,000 distinct CDR3 sequences, 39% of them seen only once. The sequenced sample was peripheral blood or thyroid tissue (not recorded which). Receptor source: an adult man with Graves' hyperthyroidism.

The chain carries TRBV20-1 and TRBJ1-2; 8 bases match TRBD1. The ends lost 5 bases at V and 8 bases at J; junction bases unmatched: 10. Germline CDR1 is DFQATT and CDR2 is SNEGSKA (reference sequence). CDR3 length: 13 amino acids. DNA for the CDR3: TGCAGTGCTCCCATGACAGGGGCTTCAGGCTACACCTTC. It is translated as CSAPMTGASGYTF.

This clonotype was recorded at least ten times. This sequence joins TRBV29-1 and TRBJ1-5, with D possibly being TRBD1 (5 bases). CDR1 is SQVTM and CDR2 is ANQGSEA in the germline V gene. This CDR3 spans 14 amino acids. Trimming pared 7 bases from V and 4 bases from J, leaving 17 bases between. CDR3 amino acids: CSAQSGTGNQPQHF. In nucleotides, the CDR3 is TGCAGCGCCCAATCCGGGACGGGGAATCAGCCCCAGCATTTT.

This clonotype was detected only a few times. The chain recombines TRBV20-1 with TRBJ1-4, with unresolved D. From germline, CDR1 is DFQATT and CDR2 SNEGSKA (reference sequence). The CDR3 runs 14 residues. V lost 3 bases and J lost 4, with 12 bases in between. The CDR3 loop reads CSARAGFGNEKLFF. Here the CDR3 DNA reads TGCAGTGCTAGGGCGGGATTTGGTAATGAAAAACTGTTTTTT.

The chain uses TRBV6-5 and TRBJ1-4; D is unclear. CDR1 MNHEY and CDR2 SVGAGI come from the germline V gene. V was cut by 5 bases and J by 8 bases, with 18 bases left in between. CDR3 length equals 15 residues. The CDR3: CASSEIVGLSEKLFF. In nucleotides, the CDR3 is TGTGCCAGCAGTGAAATTGTCGGGTTATCGGAAAAACTGTTTTTT.

This chain links TRBV7-8 with TRBJ1-6; perhaps TRBD1 as D (5 bases). The CDR3 consists of 14 residues. Germline CDR1 reads SGHVS; CDR2 reads FQNEAQ. V lost 5 bases, J lost 7 bases, and 12 bases lay in between. The CDR3: CASSPGRSNSPLHF. In DNA, the CDR3 is TGTGCCAGCAGCCCGGGACGGTCCAATTCACCCCTCCACTTT.

The V and J genes are TRBV28 and TRBJ2-5, with D possibly matching TRBD2 (7 bases). The germline gives CDR1 MDHEN, CDR2 SYDVKM. The CDR3 runs 15 residues. V dropped 6 bases and J dropped 7 bases, with 21 bases sitting between them. This chain's CDR3 is CASSYWGGRKGTQYF. In DNA, the CDR3 is TGTGCCAGCAGCTACTGGGGGGGGCGGAAGGGGACCCAGTACTTC.

This clonotype was seen ten or more times. The chain couples TRBV20-1 to TRBJ2-7; D not resolved. CDR1 and CDR2 (germline): DFQATT, SNEGSKA (reference sequence). The CDR3 loop spans 15 amino acids. The V and J ends lost 3 bases and 4 bases respectively, with 19 bases between them. The chain's CDR3 is CSARALEDPNYEQYF. The DNA for the CDR3 is TGCAGTGCTAGGGCCCTTGAGGACCCCAATTACGAGCAGTACTTC.

This clonotype was counted many times. This chain joins TRBV19 and TRBJ2-5, with 8 bases identical to TRBD1. Per the germline V gene, CDR1 is LNHDA and CDR2 is SQIVND (reference sequence). The CDR3 spans 13 residues. V lost 7 bases and J lost 1; bases outside the gene matches: 2. CDR3 sequence reads: CASTGTGQETQYF. The CDR3 DNA reads as TGTGCCAGTACCGGGACAGGCCAAGAGACCCAGTACTTC.

V gene TRBV10-2 combines with J gene TRBJ2-3; TRBD1 matches 7 bases. Trimming at V came to 6 bases and at J to 3 bases, leaving 12 bases not matched to a gene. CDR1 WSHSY and CDR2 SAAADI come from the germline V gene. The CDR3 has 16 residues. The CDR3 loop is CASRRGQVGTTDTQYF. As DNA, the CDR3 is TGCGCCAGCAGAAGAGGACAGGTGGGTACTACAGATACGCAGTATTTT.

This chain links TRBV20-1 with TRBJ1-2; a weak D match, TRBD1 (5 bases). Trimming took 4 bases from V and 5 from J, leaving 11 bases between them. CDR3 length: 12 amino acids. Per germline, CDR1 DFQATT and CDR2 SNEGSKA (reference sequence). The CDR3 protein is CSATSGAYGYTF. As DNA, the CDR3 is TGCAGTGCTACCAGCGGGGCTTATGGCTACACCTTC.

In DNA form, the CDR3 reads TGCAGCGCCAAGGGACTAGGGGCCAACGTCCTGACTTTC. Its translation is CSAKGLGANVLTF. The rearrangement joins TRBV29-1 to TRBJ2-6; 7 bases match TRBD2. Germline CDR1 SQVTM, CDR2 ANQGSEA. Losses at the gene ends were 7 bases for V and 4 bases for J; bases not matched to a gene: 4. The CDR3 totals 13 residues.

This clonotype was found many times. The chain employs TRBV20-1 and TRBJ1-1, with no clear D. Germline V lookup: CDR1 DFQATT, CDR2 SNEGSKA (reference sequence). The CDR3 spans 11 residues. The V gene lost 3 bases and the J gene lost 7 bases, with 9 bases spanning the gap. The CDR3 here is CSASPLLEAFF. The DNA for the CDR3 is TGCAGTGCTAGCCCCCTCCTTGAAGCTTTCTTT.

This clonotype appeared many times. V usage is TRBV19 and J usage is TRBJ1-4; D possibly corresponds to TRBD1 (5 bases). The CDR3 length is 14 residues. Between the trimmed V and J ends, which lost 5 bases and 8 bases, there was a span of 15 bases. Germline assignment: CDR1 LNHDA and CDR2 SQIVND (reference sequence). The CDR3 nucleotides are TGTGCCAGTAGTCCACCAGGGAATTGGGAAAAACTGTTTTTT. Translation: CASSPPGNWEKLFF.

The gene calls are TRBV25-1 and TRBJ2-5; TRBD1 agrees at 8 bases. Germline lookup yields CDR1 MGHDK and CDR2 SYGVNS. V dropped 2 bases and J dropped 9; count of bases not matched to a gene: 8. This CDR3 contains 14 residues. The CDR3 sequence is CASSEGQGEQPQYF. Written as DNA, the CDR3 is TGTGCCAGCAGTGAAGGACAGGGTGAGCAGCCCCAGTACTTC.

This clonotype was seen many times. V and J are TRBV20-1 and TRBJ2-7; D not resolved. V was clipped by 0 bases and J by 0 bases, with 12 bases between them. The germline CDR1 and CDR2 sequences are DFQATT and SNEGSKA (reference sequence). The CDR3 covers 15 residues. The CDR3 coding sequence is TGCAGTGCTAGAGATCTGCAGGTTAGCTCCTACGAGCAGTACTTC. It is translated as CSARDLQVSSYEQYF.

This clonotype was recorded many times. The rearrangement joins TRBV15 to TRBJ2-2; 7 bases are shared with TRBD1. The CDR3 loop spans 19 amino acids. CDR1 is LNHNV, CDR2 YYDKDF, per germline (reference sequence). The ends lost 0 bases at V and 1 base at J; junction bases unmatched: 11. CDR3 amino acids: CATSRDRSRGTVNTGELFF. CDR3 bases: TGTGCCACCAGCAGAGATAGAAGCAGGGGGACGGTGAACACCGGGGAGCTGTTTTTT.

This clonotype has ten or more counts. The chain carries TRBV12-3 or TRBV12-4 and TRBJ1-5; no clear D. The CDR3 totals 12 residues. V lost 3 bases and J lost 4, with 4 bases in between. CDR3 sequence (DNA): TGTGCCAGCAGTTTCGATAATCAGCCCCAGCATTTT. Protein product: CASSFDNQPQHF.

This chain joins TRBV20-1 and TRBJ2-6, with 11 bases lining up with TRBD2. Germline V lookup: CDR1 DFQATT, CDR2 SNEGSKA (reference sequence). V was pared by 5 bases and J by 2 bases, with 5 bases of the junction left unmatched. This CDR3 has 16 amino acids. In DNA form, the CDR3 reads TGCAGTGCTGTAACTAGCGGGAGAGCTGGGGCCAACGTCCTGACTTTC. Translated: CSAVTSGRAGANVLTF.

This clonotype showed up just a few times. J is TRBJ1-5 and V is TRBV6-5; 7 bases align to TRBD1. V shed 4 bases and J 6 bases; nucleotides not matched to a gene: 6. This CDR3 contains 14 residues. Germline-derived CDR1 and CDR2 are MNHEY and SVGAGI. CDR3 residues: CASSSSTGAQPQHF. In nucleotides, the CDR3 is TGTGCCAGCAGTTCCTCTACAGGGGCTCAGCCCCAGCATTTT.

At least ten counts were recorded for this clonotype. Here the CDR3 DNA reads TGTGCCAGCAGCTTAGCGGGACAGATCGAAGCTTTCTTT. Protein product: CASSLAGQIEAFF. The V and J genes are TRBV7-9 and TRBJ1-1; 7 nucleotides line up with TRBD1. This CDR3 comprises 13 residues. CDR1 is SEHNR and CDR2 is FQNEAQ in the germline V gene (reference sequence). Germline trimming cut 0 bases from V and 8 bases from J; bases unmatched to any gene: 3. Together with reference TRBV7-9 and TRBJ1-1, the CDR3 gives the full variable domain: DTGVSQNPRHKITKRGQNVTFRCDPISEHNRLYWYRQTLGQGPEFLTYFQNEAQLEKSRLLSDRFSAERPKGSFSTLEIQRTEQGDSAMYLCASSLAGQIEAFFGQGTRLTVV.

This clonotype was counted a few times. The chain couples TRBV3-1 to TRBJ1-2; unclear D gene. The CDR3 runs 14 residues. Looked up from germline, CDR1 is LGHDT and CDR2 is YNNKEL (reference sequence). The V and J ends lost 4 bases and 9 bases respectively, with 18 bases between them. This CDR3 is CASSRDPSESSYTF. CDR3 DNA sequence: TGTGCCAGCAGCCGGGATCCCTCGGAAAGCAGCTACACCTTC.

The chain recombines TRBV28 with TRBJ1-3; D gene ambiguous. CDR3 length equals 15 residues. Germline CDR1 is MDHEN and CDR2 is SYDVKM. The V gene lost 5 bases and the J gene lost 0 bases, with 11 bases spanning the gap. CDR3 region: CASSPGLTSGNTIYF. CDR3 DNA sequence: TGTGCCAGCAGTCCCGGACTCACCTCTGGAAACACCATATATTTT. Full variable domain (remainder filled in from reference TRBV28 and TRBJ1-3): DVKVTQSSRYLVKRTGEKVFLECVQDMDHENMFWYRQDPGLGLRLIYFSYDVKMKEKGDIPEGYSVSREKKERFSLILESASTNQTSMYLCASSPGLTSGNTIYFGEGSWLTVV.

This clonotype has just a few counts. The chain uses TRBV19 and TRBJ1-1, with D possibly TRBD1 on 5 matching bases. Germline V lookup: CDR1 LNHDA, CDR2 SQIVND (reference sequence). Trimming took 3 bases from V and 4 from J, leaving 12 bases between them. CDR3 length equals 14 residues. The CDR3, as DNA: TGTGCCAGTAGTATTCAGGGAGGGGTCACTGAAGCTTTCTTT. This gives the protein CASSIQGGVTEAFF. The whole variable domain, remainder taken from reference TRBV19 and TRBJ1-1, is DGGITQSPKYLFRKEGQNVTLSCEQNLNHDAMYWYRQDPGQGLRLIYYSQIVNDFQKGDIAEGYSVSREKKESFPLTVTSAQKNPTAFYLCASSIQGGVTEAFFGQGTRLTVV.

About this clonotype itself: A clone one base away is much larger, so this may be a read error. The J gene is TRBJ2-7, the V gene TRBV7-2, with D possibly being TRBD2 (5 bases). The CDR3 is 16 residues long. Germline assignment: CDR1 SGHTA and CDR2 FQGNSA. In DNA, the CDR3 is TGTGCCAGCAGCTTAGCACTAGATATATTTTTCTACAAGCAGTACTTC. This codes for CASSLALDIFFYKQYF.

The rearrangement links TRBV7-3 to TRBJ1-1; 7 bases fit TRBD1. Germline loops: CDR1 SGHTA, CDR2 FQGTGA. V shed 6 bases and J 2 bases; nucleotides not matched to a gene: 12. CDR3 length equals 16 residues. CDR3 sequence reads: CASRHTTGTENTEAFF. CDR3 coding DNA: TGTGCCAGCAGACACACTACCGGGACAGAAAACACTGAAGCTTTCTTT.